This TCR beta chain was found in a study of vaccination and CD4 T cells after COVID-19. A note on this clonotype: Its antigen is not known.

Indicated treatment: roughly ten-day PBMC culture with coronavirus spike peptide pools or control peptides (ViraFEST assay). Each well received about 2.2 million PBMCs, cultured with 10 IU/ml IL-2 and 10 ug/ml peptide pools. Study conclusions and caveats: The study sampled relatively few convalescent patients and omitted early post-infection timepoints.

This CDR3 comprises 15 residues. V lost 2 bases to trimming and J lost 5 bases; unmatched junction nucleotides: 5. Looked up from germline, CDR1 is MDHEN and CDR2 is SYDVKM. Cultured CD4+ T cell DNA underwent sequencing with the Oncomine TCR Beta short-read assay. The template was genomic DNA from cultured CD4+ T cells. MiXCR, applied by TCRdb to the PCR reads, yields one record per CDR3 protein. The sample has under 13,000 distinct CDR3 sequences; approximately 80% are singletons. V is TRBV28 and J is TRBJ1-4; 7 nucleotides agree with TRBD1. This clonotype was obtained from a human donor who had recovered from COVID-19. Source material: CD4+ T cells from blood, cultured in vitro. The CDR3 is CASSLKVRGNEKLFF. The CDR3 DNA follows: TGTGCCAGCAGTTTAAAGGTCAGGGGGAATGAAAAACTGTTTTTT.